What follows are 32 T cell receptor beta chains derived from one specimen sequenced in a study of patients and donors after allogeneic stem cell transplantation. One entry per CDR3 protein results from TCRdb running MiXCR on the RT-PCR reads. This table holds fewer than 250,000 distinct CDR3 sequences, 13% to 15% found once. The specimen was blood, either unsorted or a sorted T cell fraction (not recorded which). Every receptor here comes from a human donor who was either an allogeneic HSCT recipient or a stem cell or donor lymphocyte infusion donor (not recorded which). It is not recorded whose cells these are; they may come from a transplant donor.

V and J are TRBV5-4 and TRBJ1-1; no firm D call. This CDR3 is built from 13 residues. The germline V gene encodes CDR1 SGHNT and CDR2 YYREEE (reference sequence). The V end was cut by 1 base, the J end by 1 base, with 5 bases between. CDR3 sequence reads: CASSLFENTEAFF. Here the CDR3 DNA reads TGTGCCAGCAGCTTGTTTGAGAACACTGAAGCTTTCTTT.

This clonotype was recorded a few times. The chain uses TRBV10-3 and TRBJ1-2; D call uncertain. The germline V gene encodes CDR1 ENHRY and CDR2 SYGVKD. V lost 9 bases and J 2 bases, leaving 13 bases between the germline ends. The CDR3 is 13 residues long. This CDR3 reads CAMSDWVNYGYTF. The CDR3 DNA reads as TGTGCCATGTCAGATTGGGTCAACTATGGCTACACCTTC.

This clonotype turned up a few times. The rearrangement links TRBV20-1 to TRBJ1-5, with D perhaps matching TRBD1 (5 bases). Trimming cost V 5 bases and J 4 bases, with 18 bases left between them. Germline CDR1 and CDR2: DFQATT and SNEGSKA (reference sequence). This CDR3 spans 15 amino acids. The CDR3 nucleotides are TGCAGTGCTGGGGCCCCGGGGATAGCTAATCAGCCCCAGCATTTT. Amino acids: CSAGAPGIANQPQHF.

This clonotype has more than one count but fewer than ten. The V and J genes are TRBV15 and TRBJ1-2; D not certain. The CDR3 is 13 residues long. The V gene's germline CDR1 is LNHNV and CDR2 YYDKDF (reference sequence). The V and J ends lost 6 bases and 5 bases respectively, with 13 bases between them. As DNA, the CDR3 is TGTGCCACCAGTACCATCCCGGGTTATGGCTACACCTTC. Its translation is CATSTIPGYGYTF.

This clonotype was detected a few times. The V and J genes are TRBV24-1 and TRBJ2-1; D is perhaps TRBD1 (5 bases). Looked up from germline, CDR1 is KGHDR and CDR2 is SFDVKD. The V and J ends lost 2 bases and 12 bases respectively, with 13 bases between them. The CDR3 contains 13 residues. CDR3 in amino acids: CATSDYRIRRQFF. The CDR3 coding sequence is TGTGCCACCAGTGATTACAGGATTAGGAGGCAGTTCTTC.

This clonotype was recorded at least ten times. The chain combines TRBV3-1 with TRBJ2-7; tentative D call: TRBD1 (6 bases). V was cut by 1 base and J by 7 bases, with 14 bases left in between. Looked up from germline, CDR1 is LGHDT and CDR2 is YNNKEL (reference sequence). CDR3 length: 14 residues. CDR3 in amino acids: CASSQVGATGEQYF. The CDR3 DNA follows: TGTGCCAGCAGCCAAGTGGGGGCCACGGGGGAGCAGTACTTC.

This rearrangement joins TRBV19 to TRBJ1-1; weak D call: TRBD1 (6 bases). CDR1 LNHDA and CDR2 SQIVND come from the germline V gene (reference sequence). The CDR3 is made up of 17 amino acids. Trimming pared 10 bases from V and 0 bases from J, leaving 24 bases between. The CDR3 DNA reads TGTGCCACAAGGAGCGGCAGCCGTAGGGGGATGAACACTGAAGCTTTCTTT. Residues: CATRSGSRRGMNTEAFF.

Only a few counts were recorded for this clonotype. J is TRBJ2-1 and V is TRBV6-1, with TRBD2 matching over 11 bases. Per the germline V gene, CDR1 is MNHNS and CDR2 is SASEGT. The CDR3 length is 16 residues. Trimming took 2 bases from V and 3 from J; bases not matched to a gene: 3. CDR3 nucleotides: TGTGCCAGCAGTGAACTGACTAGCGGGGTCTACAATGAGCAGTTCTTC. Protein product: CASSELTSGVYNEQFF.

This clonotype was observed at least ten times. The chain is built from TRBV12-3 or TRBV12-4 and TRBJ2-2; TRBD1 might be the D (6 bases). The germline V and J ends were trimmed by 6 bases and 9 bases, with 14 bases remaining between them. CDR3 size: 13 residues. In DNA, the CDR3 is TGTGCCAGCAGGGAAACAGGGACGTGGGAGCTGTTTTTT. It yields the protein CASRETGTWELFF.

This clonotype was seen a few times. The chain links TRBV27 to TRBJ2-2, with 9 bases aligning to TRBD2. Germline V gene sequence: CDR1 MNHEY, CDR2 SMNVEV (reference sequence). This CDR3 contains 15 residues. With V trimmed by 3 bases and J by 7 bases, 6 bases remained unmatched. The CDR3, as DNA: TGTGCCAGCAGTTTTACTCGCGGGAGGGGCGGGGAGCTGTTTTTT. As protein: CASSFTRGRGGELFF.

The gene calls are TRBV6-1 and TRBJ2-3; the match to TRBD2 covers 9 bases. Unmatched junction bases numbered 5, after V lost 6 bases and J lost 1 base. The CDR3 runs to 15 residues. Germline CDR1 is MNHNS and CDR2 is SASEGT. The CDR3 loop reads CASRSRTSGTDTQYF. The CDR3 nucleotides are TGTGCCAGCAGGTCGAGGACTAGCGGCACAGATACGCAGTATTTT.

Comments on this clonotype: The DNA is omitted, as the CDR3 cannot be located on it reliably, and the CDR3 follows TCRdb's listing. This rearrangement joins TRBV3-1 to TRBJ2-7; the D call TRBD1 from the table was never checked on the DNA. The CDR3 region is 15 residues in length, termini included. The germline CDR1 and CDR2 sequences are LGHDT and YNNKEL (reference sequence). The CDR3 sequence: CASSQFGEGRSEQYF.

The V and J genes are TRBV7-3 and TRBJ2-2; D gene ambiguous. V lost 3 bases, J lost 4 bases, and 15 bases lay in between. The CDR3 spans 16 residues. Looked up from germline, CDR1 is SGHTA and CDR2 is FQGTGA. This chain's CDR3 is CASSFFLAGATGELFF. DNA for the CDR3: TGTGCCAGCAGCTTCTTTTTAGCAGGCGCCACCGGGGAGCTGTTTTTT.

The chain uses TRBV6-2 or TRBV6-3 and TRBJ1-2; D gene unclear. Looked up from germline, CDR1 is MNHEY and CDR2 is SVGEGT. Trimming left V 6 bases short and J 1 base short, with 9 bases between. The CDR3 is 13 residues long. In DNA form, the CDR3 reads TGTGCCAGCAGCCCAACACGTAACTATGGCTACACCTTC. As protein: CASSPTRNYGYTF.

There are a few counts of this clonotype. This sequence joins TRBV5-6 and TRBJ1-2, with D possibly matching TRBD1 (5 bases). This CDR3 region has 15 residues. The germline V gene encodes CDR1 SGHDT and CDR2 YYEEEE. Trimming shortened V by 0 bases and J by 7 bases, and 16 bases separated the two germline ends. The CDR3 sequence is CASSLVGSGLRGYTF. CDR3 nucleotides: TGTGCCAGCAGCTTGGTAGGATCAGGGCTACGTGGCTACACCTTC. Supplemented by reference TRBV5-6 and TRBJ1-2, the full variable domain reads DAGVTQSPTHLIKTRGQQVTLRCSPKSGHDTVSWYQQALGQGPQFIFQYYEEEERQRGNFPDRFSGHQFPNYSSELNVNALLLGDSALYLCASSLVGSGLRGYTFGSGTRLTVV.

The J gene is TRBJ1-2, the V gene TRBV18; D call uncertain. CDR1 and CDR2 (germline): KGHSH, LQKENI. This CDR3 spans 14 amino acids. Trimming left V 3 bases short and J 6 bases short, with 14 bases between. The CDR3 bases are TGTGCCAGCTCACCGCGTGACTTCGGGGATGGCTACACCTTC. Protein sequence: CASSPRDFGDGYTF.

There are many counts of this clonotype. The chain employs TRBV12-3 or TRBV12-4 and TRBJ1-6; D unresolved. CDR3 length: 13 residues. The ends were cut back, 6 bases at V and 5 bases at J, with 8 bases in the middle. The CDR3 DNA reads TGTGCCAGCAGCCGCACCCATAATTCACCCCTCCACTTT. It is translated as CASSRTHNSPLHF.

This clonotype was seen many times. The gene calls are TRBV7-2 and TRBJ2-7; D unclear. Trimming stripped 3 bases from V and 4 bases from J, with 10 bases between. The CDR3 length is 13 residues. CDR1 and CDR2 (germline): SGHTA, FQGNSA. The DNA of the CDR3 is TGTGCCAGCAGCTTTGGACGGCAATACGAGCAGTACTTC. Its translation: CASSFGRQYEQYF.

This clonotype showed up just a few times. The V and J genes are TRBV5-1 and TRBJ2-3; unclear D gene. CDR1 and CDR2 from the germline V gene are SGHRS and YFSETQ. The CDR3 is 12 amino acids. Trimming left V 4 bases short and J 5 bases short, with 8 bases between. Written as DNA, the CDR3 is TGCGCCAGCAGCGGACCGGGAGATACGCAGTATTTT. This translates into CASSGPGDTQYF. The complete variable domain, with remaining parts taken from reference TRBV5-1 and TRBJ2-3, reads KAGVTQTPRYLIKTRGQQVTLSCSPISGHRSVSWYQQTPGQGLQFLFEYFSETQRNKGNFPGRFSGRQFSNSRSEMNVSTLELGDSALYLCASSGPGDTQYFGPGTRLTVL.

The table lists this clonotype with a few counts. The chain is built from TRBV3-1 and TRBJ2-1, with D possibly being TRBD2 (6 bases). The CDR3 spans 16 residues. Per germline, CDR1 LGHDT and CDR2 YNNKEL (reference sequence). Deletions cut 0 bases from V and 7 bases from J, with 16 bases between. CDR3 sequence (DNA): TGTGCCAGCAGCCAAGATCTTCTCCGGGGGTCGAATGAGCAGTTCTTC. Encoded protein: CASSQDLLRGSNEQFF.

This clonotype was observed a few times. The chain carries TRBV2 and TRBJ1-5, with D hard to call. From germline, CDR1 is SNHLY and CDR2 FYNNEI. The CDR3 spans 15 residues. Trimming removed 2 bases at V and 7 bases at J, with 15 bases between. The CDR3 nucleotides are TGTGCCAGCAGTGAAACAGCAGGTCGACCGCAGCCCCAGCATTTT. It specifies CASSETAGRPQPQHF.

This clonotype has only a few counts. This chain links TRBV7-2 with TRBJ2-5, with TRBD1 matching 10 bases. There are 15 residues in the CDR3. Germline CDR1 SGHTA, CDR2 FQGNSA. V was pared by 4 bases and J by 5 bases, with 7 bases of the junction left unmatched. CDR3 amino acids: CASSWGTGVRETQYF. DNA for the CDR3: TGTGCCAGCAGCTGGGGGACAGGGGTTCGGGAGACCCAGTACTTC.

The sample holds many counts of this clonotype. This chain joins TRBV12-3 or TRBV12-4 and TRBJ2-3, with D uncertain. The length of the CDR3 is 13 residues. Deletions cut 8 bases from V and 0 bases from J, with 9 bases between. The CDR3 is CASLQSSTDTQYF. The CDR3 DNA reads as TGTGCCAGCCTCCAATCTAGCACAGATACGCAGTATTTT.

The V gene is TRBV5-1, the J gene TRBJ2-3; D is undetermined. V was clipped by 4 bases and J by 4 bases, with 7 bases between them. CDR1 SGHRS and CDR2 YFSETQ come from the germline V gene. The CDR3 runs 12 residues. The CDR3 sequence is CASSLLSDTQYF. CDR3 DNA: TGCGCCAGCAGCCTTCTTTCAGATACGCAGTATTTT.

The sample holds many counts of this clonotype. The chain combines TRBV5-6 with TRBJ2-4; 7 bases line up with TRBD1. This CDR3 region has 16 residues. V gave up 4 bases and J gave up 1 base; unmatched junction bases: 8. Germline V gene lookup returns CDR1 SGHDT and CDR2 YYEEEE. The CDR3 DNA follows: TGTGCCAGCAGCAGACAGGGCTCTGGTGCCAAAAACATTCAGTACTTC. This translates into CASSRQGSGAKNIQYF.

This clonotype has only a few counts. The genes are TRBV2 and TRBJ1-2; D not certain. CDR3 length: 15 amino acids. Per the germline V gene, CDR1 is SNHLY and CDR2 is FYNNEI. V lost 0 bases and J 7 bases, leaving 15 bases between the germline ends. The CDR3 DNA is TGTGCCAGCAGTGAAGCGTCCTCTCACTTGGCTGGCTACACCTTC. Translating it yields CASSEASSHLAGYTF.

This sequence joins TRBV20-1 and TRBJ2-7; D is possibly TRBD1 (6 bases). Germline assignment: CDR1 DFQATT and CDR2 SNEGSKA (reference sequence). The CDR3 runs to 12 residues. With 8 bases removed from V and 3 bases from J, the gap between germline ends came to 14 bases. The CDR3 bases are TGCAGTACCTCAGGGGATGGCTACGAGCAGTACTTC. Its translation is CSTSGDGYEQYF.

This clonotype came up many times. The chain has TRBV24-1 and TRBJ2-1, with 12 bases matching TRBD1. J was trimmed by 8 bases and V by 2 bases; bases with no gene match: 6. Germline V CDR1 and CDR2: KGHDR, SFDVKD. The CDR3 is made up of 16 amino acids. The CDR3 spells CATSDSPGTGGDEQFF. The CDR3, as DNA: TGTGCCACCAGTGATTCCCCCGGGACAGGGGGCGATGAGCAGTTCTTC.

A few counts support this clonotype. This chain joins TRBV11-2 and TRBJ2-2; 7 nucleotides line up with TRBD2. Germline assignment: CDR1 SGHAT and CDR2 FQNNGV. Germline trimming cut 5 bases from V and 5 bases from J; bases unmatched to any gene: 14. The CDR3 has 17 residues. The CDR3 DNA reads TGTGCCAGCAGCCAAAATAGGCGCGGGAGCGGGACCGGGGAGCTGTTTTTT. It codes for CASSQNRRGSGTGELFF.

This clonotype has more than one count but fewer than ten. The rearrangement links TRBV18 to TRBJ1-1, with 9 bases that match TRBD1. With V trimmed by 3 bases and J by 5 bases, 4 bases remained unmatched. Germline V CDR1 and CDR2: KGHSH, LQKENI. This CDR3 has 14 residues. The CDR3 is CASSPDRGITEAFF. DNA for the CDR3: TGTGCCAGCTCACCGGACAGGGGAATAACTGAAGCTTTCTTT.

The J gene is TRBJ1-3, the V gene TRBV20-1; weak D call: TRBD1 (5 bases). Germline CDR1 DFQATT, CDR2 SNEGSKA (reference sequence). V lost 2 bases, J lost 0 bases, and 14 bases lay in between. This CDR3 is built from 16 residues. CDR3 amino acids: CSARRGRSYSGNTIYF. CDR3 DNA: TGCAGTGCTAGAAGGGGCAGGTCATACTCTGGAAACACCATATATTTT.

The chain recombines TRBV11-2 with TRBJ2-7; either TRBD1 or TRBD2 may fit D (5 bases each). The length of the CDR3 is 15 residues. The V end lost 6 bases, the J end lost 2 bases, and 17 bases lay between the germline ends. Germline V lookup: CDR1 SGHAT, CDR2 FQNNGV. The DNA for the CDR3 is TGTGCCAGCAGATTGGGACGTGCGGCAACCTACGAGCAGTACTTC. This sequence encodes CASRLGRAATYEQYF.